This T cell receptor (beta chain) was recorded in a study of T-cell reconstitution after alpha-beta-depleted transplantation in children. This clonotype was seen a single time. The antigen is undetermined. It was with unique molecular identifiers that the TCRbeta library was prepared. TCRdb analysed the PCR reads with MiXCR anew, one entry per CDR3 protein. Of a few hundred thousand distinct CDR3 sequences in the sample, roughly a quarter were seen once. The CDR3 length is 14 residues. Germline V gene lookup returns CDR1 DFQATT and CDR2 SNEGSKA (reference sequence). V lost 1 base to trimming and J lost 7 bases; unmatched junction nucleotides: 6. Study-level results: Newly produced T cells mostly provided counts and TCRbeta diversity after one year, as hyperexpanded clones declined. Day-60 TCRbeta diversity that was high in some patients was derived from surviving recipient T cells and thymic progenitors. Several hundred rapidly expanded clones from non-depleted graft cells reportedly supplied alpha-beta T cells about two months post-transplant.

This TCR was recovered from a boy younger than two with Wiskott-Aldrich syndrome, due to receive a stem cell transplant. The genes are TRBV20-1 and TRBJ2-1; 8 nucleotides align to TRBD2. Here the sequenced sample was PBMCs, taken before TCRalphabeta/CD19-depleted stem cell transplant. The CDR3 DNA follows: TGCAGTGCTAGAGGACTAGCGTGGGGGAATGAGCAGTTCTTC. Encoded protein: CSARGLAWGNEQFF.